This entry lists 30 T cell receptor beta chains sequenced from one sample in a study of CDR3 diversity in severe acne. TCRdb reanalysed the PCR reads using MiXCR and keeps one entry per CDR3 protein. This table has roughly 100,000 distinct CDR3 sequences, 51% appearing once. Sequencing was carried out using blood. Every receptor here comes from a male donor with acne.

This clonotype appeared many times. This chain joins TRBV25-1 and TRBJ2-5; 10 bases map to TRBD2. The CDR3 is 14 residues long. In germline, CDR1 is MGHDK, CDR2 SYGVNS. The V and J ends lost 5 bases and 4 bases, in that order; junction bases with no gene match: 4. CDR3 residues: CASSSSGSGETQYF. CDR3 coding DNA: TGTGCCAGCAGTTCTAGCGGGAGCGGAGAGACCCAGTACTTC.

In the case of this clonotype: A much more abundant neighbour one base away suggests this may be a read error. This chain's CDR3 is CASSELETFYDEQFF. CDR3 DNA sequence: TGTGCTAGCAGCGAACTAGAAACCTTCTACGATGAGCAGTTCTTC. The J gene is TRBJ2-1, the V gene TRBV7-7; possibly TRBD2 for D (5 bases). This CDR3 spans 15 amino acids. CDR1 is SSHAT, CDR2 FNYEAQ, per germline (reference sequence).

This clonotype has a count of ten or more. This sequence joins TRBV28 and TRBJ1-2, with D possibly being TRBD1 (6 bases). The V and J ends lost 6 bases and 3 bases respectively, with 11 bases between them. The CDR3 spans 13 residues. In germline, CDR1 is MDHEN, CDR2 SYDVKM. Here the CDR3 DNA reads TGTGCCAGCAGCGAGGGGGGCGACTATGGCTACACCTTC. Translated: CASSEGGDYGYTF.

This clonotype was counted at least ten times. V and J are TRBV29-1 and TRBJ2-7; tentative D call: TRBD2 (6 bases). This CDR3 is built from 14 residues. CDR1 and CDR2 from the germline V gene are SQVTM and ANQGSEA. V lost 6 bases and J 0 bases, leaving 15 bases between the germline ends. In DNA, the CDR3 is TGCAGCGTGCGGGACGAGGGCAACTCCTACGAGCAGTACTTC. It is translated as CSVRDEGNSYEQYF.

The chain is built from TRBV2 and TRBJ2-5, with unresolved D. The CDR3 sequence is 15 residues long. Between the trimmed V and J ends, which lost 2 bases and 5 bases, there was a span of 15 bases. Germline V CDR1 and CDR2: SNHLY, FYNNEI. The CDR3 region is CASSEWRSSGETQYF. CDR3 coding DNA: TGTGCCAGCAGTGAATGGCGGTCCTCCGGGGAGACCCAGTACTTC.

The sample holds many counts of this clonotype. V and J are TRBV6-2 or TRBV6-3 and TRBJ2-6; 7 bases agree with TRBD1. Losses at the gene ends were 4 bases for V and 0 bases for J; bases not matched to a gene: 0. This CDR3 comprises 15 residues. Germline CDR1 reads MNHEY; CDR2 reads SVGEGT. CDR3 sequence (DNA): TGTGCCAGCAGTTGGGACAGCTCTGGGGCCAACGTCCTGACTTTC. It translates to CASSWDSSGANVLTF.

The chain joins TRBV5-6 to TRBJ1-3; the match to TRBD1 covers 9 bases. Germline trimming cut 4 bases from V and 4 bases from J; bases unmatched to any gene: 9. CDR3 length equals 16 residues. In germline, CDR1 is SGHDT, CDR2 YYEEEE. This CDR3 is CASSSTGTGSGNTIYF. The CDR3 coding sequence is TGTGCCAGCAGCAGTACCGGGACAGGGTCAGGAAACACCATATATTTT.

Only a few counts were recorded for this clonotype. The V call is TRBV19, the J call TRBJ1-5; D perhaps matches TRBD1 (5 bases). The V end was cut by 4 bases, the J end by 3 bases, with 10 bases between. Per germline, CDR1 LNHDA and CDR2 SQIVND (reference sequence). The length of the CDR3 is 14 residues. The CDR3 sequence is CASSKGLHNQPQHF. Written as DNA, the CDR3 is TGTGCCAGTAGTAAGGGACTCCACAATCAGCCCCAGCATTTT.

The count of this clonotype is one. The rearrangement uses TRBV10-3 and TRBJ1-1; D gene unclear. Germline V CDR1 and CDR2: ENHRY, SYGVKD. The CDR3 is made up of 16 amino acids. The V and J ends lost 7 bases and 3 bases respectively, with 21 bases between them. The CDR3, as DNA: TGTGCCATCACCGATCCGGGCGCCCGCGGGGACACTGAAGCTTTCTTT. As protein: CAITDPGARGDTEAFF.

This clonotype was recorded once. One base away lies a much larger clone, so this may be a sequencing read error. J is TRBJ2-3 and V is TRBV7-3; TRBD1 agrees at 8 bases. There are 15 residues in the CDR3. The ends lost 8 bases at V and 4 bases at J; junction bases unmatched: 11. The germline V gene encodes CDR1 SGHTA and CDR2 FQGTGA. CDR3 in amino acids: CASGPGQGGPDTQYF. The CDR3 nucleotides are TGTGCCAGCGGCCCCGGACAGGGAGGTCCAGATACGCAGTATTTT.

About this clonotype itself: The junction does not match germline at one end; this may be a read error. The J gene is TRBJ2-1, the V gene TRBV12-3 or TRBV12-4; D gene ambiguous. The CDR3 extends over 18 amino acids. The CDR3: CASGLSPASLFSYNEQFF. In nucleotides, the CDR3 is TGTGCCAGCGGTTTATCCCCGGCCAGCCTATTTTCCTACAATGAGCAGTTCTTC.

With respect to this clonotype: One base away lies a much larger clone, so this may be a sequencing read error. The chain carries TRBV5-1 and TRBJ2-1; a possible D gene is TRBD1 (6 bases). Near its end, the DNA agrees better with TRBJ2-7, so the J call may be wrong. The CDR3 consists of 13 residues. Germline V gene lookup returns CDR1 SGHRS and CDR2 YFSETQ. The CDR3 spells CASRYREHNEQYF. As DNA, the CDR3 is TGCGCCAGCAGATACAGGGAACACAATGAGCAGTACTTC.

CDR3 sequence (DNA): TGCAGTGTCGATAGCGGGAGAGCTAATGAGCAGTTCTTC. This encodes CSVDSGRANEQFF. The rearrangement joins TRBV20-1 to TRBJ2-1; TRBD2 agrees at 9 bases. The CDR3 loop spans 13 amino acids. CDR1 is DFQATT and CDR2 is SNEGSKA in the germline V gene (reference sequence). J was trimmed by 7 bases and V by 7 bases; bases with no gene match: 8.

This clonotype was seen repeatedly, ten times or more. V and J are TRBV12-3 or TRBV12-4 and TRBJ1-4, with TRBD1 matching over 8 bases. The CDR3 runs 16 residues. J gave up 8 bases and V 6 bases, and 14 bases lay outside the gene matches. The CDR3 DNA follows: TGTGCCAGCAGGAAGGATCTGGACAGGGTGCGAGAAAAACTGTTTTTT. Amino acids: CASRKDLDRVREKLFF.

This clonotype came up many times. V and J are TRBV29-1 and TRBJ2-5, with D hard to call. V shed 5 bases and J shed 5 bases, with 9 bases lying between them. The CDR3 runs to 11 residues. Germline CDR1 SQVTM, CDR2 ANQGSEA. The DNA of the CDR3 is TGCAGCGTTCCCCAAGGGGAGACCCAGTACTTC. Residues: CSVPQGETQYF.

This clonotype was found many times. The CDR3, as DNA: TGTGCCAGCGCTTATACGGGGATCTCTGGAAACACCATATATTTT. Translated: CASAYTGISGNTIYF. J is TRBJ1-3 and V is TRBV7-2; D not certain. Germline CDR1 and CDR2: SGHTA and FQGNSA. This CDR3 is built from 15 residues. V was shortened by 8 bases and J by 0 bases, with 14 bases between the two germline ends.

J is TRBJ1-5 and V is TRBV6-1, with 7 bases fitting TRBD1. J gave up 5 bases and V 6 bases, and 7 bases lay outside the gene matches. In germline, CDR1 is MNHNS, CDR2 SASEGT. This CDR3 spans 14 amino acids. CDR3 nucleotides: TGTGCCAGCAGCCTCGACAGGGATCATCAGCCCCAGCATTTT. It translates to CASSLDRDHQPQHF.

This clonotype occurred many times. This chain uses TRBV9 with TRBJ2-5; D possibly uses TRBD1 or TRBD2 (5 bases each). Germline loops: CDR1 SGDLS, CDR2 YYNGEE. CDR3 length: 17 amino acids. Trimming removed 6 bases at V and 5 bases at J, with 26 bases between. The CDR3: CASTSLAASLEGETQYF. The CDR3 coding sequence is TGTGCCAGCACCTCCTTGGCGGCTAGCTTAGAGGGGGAGACCCAGTACTTC.

The chain has TRBV29-1 and TRBJ2-1; either TRBD1 or TRBD2 may fit D (5 bases each). Trimming took 1 base from V and 6 from J, leaving 10 bases between them. Per germline, CDR1 SQVTM and CDR2 ANQGSEA. This CDR3 has 13 residues. This CDR3 reads CSVEGGTANEQFF. The CDR3 DNA follows: TGCAGCGTTGAAGGGGGGACCGCCAATGAGCAGTTCTTC.

This clonotype came up many times. V gene TRBV7-2 combines with J gene TRBJ2-5; a possible D gene is TRBD2 (5 bases). Germline V CDR1 and CDR2: SGHTA, FQGNSA. This CDR3 comprises 13 residues. V was trimmed by 1 base and J by 5 bases, leaving 8 bases between them. The CDR3 sequence: CASSLGTSETQYF. In nucleotides, the CDR3 is TGTGCCAGCAGCTTAGGGACTTCTGAGACCCAGTACTTC. Supplemented by reference TRBV7-2 and TRBJ2-5, the full variable domain reads GAGVSQSPSNKVTEKGKDVELRCDPISGHTALYWYRQSLGQGLEFLIYFQGNSAPDKSGLPSDRFSAERTGGSVSTLTIQRTQQEDSAVYLCASSLGTSETQYFGPGTRLLVL.

V is TRBV10-3 and J is TRBJ2-5, with no clear D. CDR3 length equals 13 residues. V was cut by 3 bases and J by 0 bases, with 5 bases left in between. CDR1 is ENHRY, CDR2 SYGVKD, per germline. This chain's CDR3 is CAISEPDQETQYF. As DNA, the CDR3 is TGTGCCATCAGTGAACCGGACCAAGAGACCCAGTACTTC.

The chain combines TRBV20-1 with TRBJ2-7; TRBD2 agrees at 12 bases. The CDR3 runs 15 residues. Germline CDR1 is DFQATT and CDR2 is SNEGSKA (reference sequence). V shed 4 bases and J 0 bases; nucleotides not matched to a gene: 4. The CDR3 loop is CSATTSGSFSYEQYF. The CDR3 DNA reads TGCAGTGCTACGACTAGCGGGAGTTTCTCCTACGAGCAGTACTTC.

About this clonotype itself: The germline gene is not matched at one end of the junction; a read error may be the cause. The rearrangement links TRBV4-1 to TRBJ1-1; unclear D gene. The CDR3 sequence is 15 residues long. Germline V gives CDR1 MGHRA, CDR2 YSYEKL. The CDR3, as DNA: TGCGCCAGCAGCCAAGGGCCGCGAGGGAACGCTGAAGCTTCCTTT. Residues: CASSQGPRGNAEASF.

The J gene is TRBJ1-1, the V gene TRBV25-1, with D unresolved. The CDR3 extends over 13 amino acids. V was pared by 11 bases and J by 1 base, with 14 bases between. CDR1 is MGHDK and CDR2 is SYGVNS in the germline V gene. For the CDR3, the DNA is TGTGCCTGGAGCGCGAGTCCGAACACTGAAGCTTTCTTT. It yields the protein CAWSASPNTEAFF.

Only a few counts were recorded for this clonotype. The chain recombines TRBV29-1 with TRBJ1-1; D not certain. V was cut by 6 bases and J by 1 base, with 12 bases left in between. Germline-derived CDR1 and CDR2 are SQVTM and ANQGSEA. The CDR3 sequence is 13 residues long. CDR3 residues: CSVDMSGNTEAFF. CDR3 in DNA: TGCAGCGTAGACATGTCGGGGAACACTGAAGCTTTCTTT. The full variable domain, in which reference TRBV29-1 and TRBJ1-1 provide the parts outside the CDR3, is SAVISQKPSRDICQRGTSLTIQCQVDSQVTMMFWYRQQPGQSLTLIATANQGSEATYESGFVIDKFPISRPNLTFSTLTVSNMSPEDSSIYLCSVDMSGNTEAFFGQGTRLTVV.

Turning to this clonotype: A much more abundant neighbour one base away suggests this may be a read error. This chain links TRBV6-1 with TRBJ2-3, with no clear D. Trimming stripped 1 base from V and 5 bases from J, with 13 bases between. The length of the CDR3 is 15 residues. Germline V gene data show CDR1 as MNHNS and CDR2 as SASEGT. The chain's CDR3 is CASSEGGWRGDTQYF. The CDR3 DNA follows: TGTGCCAGCAGTGAAGGGGGATGGCGAGGAGATACGCAGTATTTT.

This clonotype was seen repeatedly, ten times or more. J is TRBJ2-1 and V is TRBV19; 9 bases are a match to TRBD2. Trimming at V came to 4 bases and at J to 9 bases, leaving 10 bases not matched to a gene. Germline-derived CDR1 and CDR2 are LNHDA and SQIVND (reference sequence). The CDR3 is made up of 15 amino acids. The CDR3: CASSSGRAPSIEQFF. As DNA, the CDR3 is TGTGCCAGTAGTAGCGGGAGGGCTCCGTCAATTGAGCAGTTCTTC.

The chain couples TRBV5-4 to TRBJ1-5; D is possibly TRBD1 (6 bases). V shed 5 bases and J shed 0 bases, with 15 bases lying between them. Germline-derived CDR1 and CDR2 are SGHNT and YYREEE (reference sequence). This CDR3 region has 16 residues. This CDR3 reads CASSRLQGYSNQPQHF. CDR3 DNA: TGTGCCAGCAGTAGACTACAGGGATATAGCAATCAGCCCCAGCATTTT.

The CDR3 protein is CAATKGLTGELFF. The DNA for the CDR3 is TGTGCCGCCACAAAAGGACTCACCGGGGAGCTGTTTTTT. V and J are TRBV24-1 and TRBJ2-2; D possibly corresponds to TRBD2 (5 bases). V lost 12 bases to trimming and J lost 4 bases, with 14 bases between them. This CDR3 is built from 13 residues. Per the germline V gene, CDR1 is KGHDR and CDR2 is SFDVKD.

This clonotype was found many times. The chain carries TRBV9 and TRBJ1-5; D is undetermined. The germline CDR1 and CDR2 sequences are SGDLS and YYNGEE. The CDR3 loop spans 15 amino acids. V lost 6 bases to trimming and J lost 0 bases, with 13 bases between them. CDR3 sequence: CASTVLENSNQPQHF. DNA for the CDR3: TGTGCCAGCACGGTCCTGGAAAATAGCAATCAGCCCCAGCATTTT.